The clone carrying this T cell receptor (beta chain) showed up just a few times. These data are taken from a study of blood T cell repertoires in COVID-19. On the study more broadly: COVID-19 samples, acute and convalescent, were from the United States, Italy and Spain. T cells, B-cell-depleted T cells, or PBMCs supplied cDNA or gDNA.

The CDR3 length is 14 residues. Per germline, CDR1 SGHAT and CDR2 FQNNGV. Between the trimmed V and J ends, which lost 1 base and 5 bases, there was a span of 6 bases. Assay: immunoSEQ multiplex PCR; the TCRdb copy retains only in-frame clones and omits some. The sample records roughly 54,000 clones, roughly 80% being singletons. The chain has TRBV11-2 and TRBJ1-6; D is unresolved. This TCR derives from a man between 45 and 60 years old with acute or convalescent COVID-19. The sample was peripheral blood. The CDR3 coding sequence is TGTGCCAGCAGCTTAGGGGCGCATAATTCACCCCTCCACTTT. It translates to CASSLGAHNSPLHF. The full variable domain, with the rest looked up from reference TRBV11-2 and TRBJ1-6, is EAGVAQSPRYKIIEKRQSVAFWCNPISGHATLYWYQQILGQGPKLLIQFQNNGVVDDSQLPKDRFSAERLKGVDSTLKIQPAKLEDSAVYLCASSLGAHNSPLHFGNGTRLTVT.